This TCR beta chain is from a study of blood T cells in healthy people across ages. In this sample, this clonotype turned up a few times. Combining a sample-barcoded 5' primer with a J-beta primer mix, a second PCR ran for about 7 to 11 cycles. Each cDNA was tagged by a template-switch adaptor containing 12 random nucleotides. TCRdb used MiXCR to reprocess the 5' RACE reads, holding one entry per CDR3 protein. The sample has about 1.8 million distinct CDR3 sequences; 40% to 55% are singletons. The CDR3 extends over 14 amino acids. V was cut by 0 bases and J by 7 bases, with 10 bases left in between. Germline V gives CDR1 LNHNV, CDR2 YYDKDF (reference sequence).

The sequence was obtained from a woman aged 40 to 50 in good health. The specimen was blood. The chain recombines TRBV15 with TRBJ2-1; D perhaps matches TRBD2 (7 bases). This CDR3 reads CATSRDRGGNEQFF. DNA of the CDR3: TGTGCCACCAGCAGAGATAGGGGGGGAAATGAGCAGTTCTTC.